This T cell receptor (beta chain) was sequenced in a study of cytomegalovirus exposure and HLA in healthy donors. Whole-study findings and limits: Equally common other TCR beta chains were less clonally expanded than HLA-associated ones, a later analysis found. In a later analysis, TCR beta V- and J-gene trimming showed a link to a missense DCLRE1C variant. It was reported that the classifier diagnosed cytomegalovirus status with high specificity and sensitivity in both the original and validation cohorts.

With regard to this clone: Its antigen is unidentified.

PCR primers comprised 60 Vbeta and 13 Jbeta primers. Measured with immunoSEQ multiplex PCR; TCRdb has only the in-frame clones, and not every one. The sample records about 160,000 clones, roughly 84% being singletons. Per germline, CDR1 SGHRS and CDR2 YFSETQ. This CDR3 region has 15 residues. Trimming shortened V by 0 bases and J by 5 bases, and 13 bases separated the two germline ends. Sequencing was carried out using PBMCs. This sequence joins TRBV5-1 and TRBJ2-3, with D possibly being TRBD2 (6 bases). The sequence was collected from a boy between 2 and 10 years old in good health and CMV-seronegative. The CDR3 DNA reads TGCGCCAGCAGCTTGGTTGTAGCGGTGGGAGATACGCAGTATTTT. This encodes CASSLVVAVGDTQYF.